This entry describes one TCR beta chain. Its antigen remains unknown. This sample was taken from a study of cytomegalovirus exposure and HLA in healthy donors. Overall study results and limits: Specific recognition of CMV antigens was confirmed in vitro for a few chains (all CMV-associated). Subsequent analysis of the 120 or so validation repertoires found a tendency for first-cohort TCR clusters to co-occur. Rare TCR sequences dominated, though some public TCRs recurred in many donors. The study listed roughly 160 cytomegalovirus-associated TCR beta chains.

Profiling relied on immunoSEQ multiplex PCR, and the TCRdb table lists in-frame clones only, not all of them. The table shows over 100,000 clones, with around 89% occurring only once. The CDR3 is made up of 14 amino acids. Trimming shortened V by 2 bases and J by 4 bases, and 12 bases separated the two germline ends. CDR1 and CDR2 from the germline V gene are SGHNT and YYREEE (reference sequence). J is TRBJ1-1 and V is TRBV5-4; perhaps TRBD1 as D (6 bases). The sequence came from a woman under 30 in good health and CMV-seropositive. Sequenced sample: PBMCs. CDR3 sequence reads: CASSLQGGGTEAFF. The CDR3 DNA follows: TGTGCCAGCAGCTTACAGGGAGGGGGCACTGAAGCTTTCTTT. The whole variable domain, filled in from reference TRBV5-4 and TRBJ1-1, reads ETGVTQSPTHLIKTRGQQVTLRCSSQSGHNTVSWYQQALGQGPQFIFQYYREEENGRGNFPPRFSGLQFPNYSSELNVNALELDDSALYLCASSLQGGGTEAFFGQGTRLTVV.